This TCR beta chain is from a study of T cells in Graves' hyperthyroidism and ophthalmopathy. Study-level points and caveats: Most thyroid-expanded clonotypes above 0.001 were also found in blood.

Germline assignment: CDR1 MNHNS and CDR2 SASEGT. CDR3 length equals 14 residues. V shed 6 bases, J shed 12 bases, and the junction held 10 bases outside the gene matches. About this clonotype itself: Antigen: not known.

Uncontrolled infection, other autoimmune disease, pregnancy or lactation barred patients from enrollment. The PBMCs had their origin in 10 ml of fresh peripheral blood. Using RNA transcripts as the source, TCR beta CDR3 regions were amplified. The HTBI set primed first-round TCR CDR3 RT-PCR. TCRdb ran MiXCR on the multiplex PCR reads and lists one entry per CDR3 protein. The sample consists of hundreds of thousands of distinct CDR3 sequences, around 20% of them appearing once. Material for sequencing was blood. This chain joins TRBV6-1 and TRBJ1-6; TRBD1 agrees at 8 bases. This receptor was obtained from a man younger than 45 with Graves' ophthalmopathy. CDR3 sequence: CASSPGGSTRPLHF. The CDR3 nucleotides are TGTGCCAGCAGCCCAGGGGGCAGCACAAGACCCCTCCACTTT.